Sequencing of this T cell receptor (beta chain) was carried out in a study of T-cell reconstitution after alpha-beta-depleted transplantation in children. A TCRbeta library incorporating unique molecular identifiers was prepared. TCRdb reanalysed the PCR reads using MiXCR and keeps one entry per CDR3 protein. This sample has over 150,000 distinct CDR3 sequences, with about 6.6% found just once. This clonotype was counted many times. The sample here was PBMCs, taken before TCRalphabeta/CD19-depleted stem cell transplant. This sequence originates from a boy between 2 and 10 years old with acute lymphoblastic leukemia, due to receive a stem cell transplant.

The CDR3, as DNA: TGTGCCATCAGTGAGTCGACCCGCCGGAACACTGAAGCTTTCTTT. As protein: CAISESTRRNTEAFF. The chain employs TRBV10-3 and TRBJ1-1, with D hard to call. With 0 bases removed from V and 1 base from J, the gap between germline ends came to 9 bases. The CDR3 consists of 15 residues. CDR1 ENHRY and CDR2 SYGVKD come from the germline V gene.